The sequence of this T cell receptor beta chain was determined in a study of T cells in Graves' hyperthyroidism and ophthalmopathy. Fresh 10 ml peripheral blood yielded PBMCs. TCR beta CDR3 regions were amplified from RNA transcripts. Using the HTBI primer set, a first-round RT-PCR was run on the TCR CDR3. TCRdb independently ran MiXCR on the multiplex PCR reads; one entry per CDR3 protein. The data hold around 300,000 distinct CDR3 sequences, with over 20% observed a single time. The source is a man in his thirties or forties with Graves' ophthalmopathy. What was sequenced was blood.

The CDR3 protein is CASSPGTADNEQFF. The CDR3 nucleotides are TGTGCCAGCTCACCCGGGACAGCAGACAATGAGCAGTTCTTC. J is TRBJ2-1 and V is TRBV18; 7 nucleotides line up with TRBD1. CDR3 size: 14 residues. V gave up 3 bases and J gave up 5 bases; unmatched junction bases: 4. The germline V gene encodes CDR1 KGHSH and CDR2 LQKENI.